Below, one T cell receptor (beta chain) is given with its context. Its target is unknown. These data belong to a study of Ad26.COV2.S vaccination and SARS-CoV-2 variants. General study results and limits: Comparability of non-spike TCR breadth was observed across vaccine and placebo recipients. After vaccination, substantial breadth of spike-specific CD8+ and CD4+ responses was reported. The placebo group had lower spike-specific TCR breadth than the vaccine recipients did. Total T cell responses, in the TCR breadth and depth analyses, may have been underestimated.

Here immunoSEQ multiplex PCR was the method, and the copy in TCRdb shows in-frame clones only, minus some. The table records approximately 340,000 clones, 90% to 95% of them present only once. The sequence was collected from a human donor who had recovered from COVID-19. The sequenced sample was peripheral blood, obtained after recovery from COVID-19.

The CDR3 region has the DNA TGCGCCAGCAGCCAAGCTACTAGCGGGGGGCCTTACGAGCAGTACTTC. This encodes CASSQATSGGPYEQYF. This chain links TRBV4-1 with TRBJ2-7; 12 bases agree with TRBD2. Trimming took 1 base from V and 4 from J; bases not matched to a gene: 5. Germline CDR1 MGHRA, CDR2 YSYEKL. The CDR3 runs to 16 residues.